This record covers a single TCR beta chain. No antigen is known for it. TCRdb analysed the RT-PCR reads with MiXCR anew, one entry per CDR3 protein. There are hundreds of thousands of distinct CDR3 sequences in the sample; around 16% occur only once, and 9.5% to 13% lies in the top ten. The sample originates from a study of response to subunit inactivated influenza vaccine. From germline, CDR1 is KGHDR and CDR2 SFDVKD. CDR3 length equals 18 residues. V lost 2 bases, J lost 7 bases, and 11 bases stayed unmatched. Notes on the study in general: Seasonal influenza vaccination, on each occasion, was suggested by the authors to recruit few new T cells.

The rearrangement links TRBV24-1 to TRBJ2-1, with 12 bases that match TRBD2. Here the sequenced sample was PBMCs from blood, taken 11 to 12 days after vaccination. This receptor was obtained from a man between 50 and 59 years old who received an inactivated influenza vaccine. The CDR3 is CATSDSGASGRAGNEQFF. The CDR3 DNA is TGTGCCACCAGTGATTCTGGCGCTAGCGGGAGGGCCGGTAATGAGCAGTTCTTC.